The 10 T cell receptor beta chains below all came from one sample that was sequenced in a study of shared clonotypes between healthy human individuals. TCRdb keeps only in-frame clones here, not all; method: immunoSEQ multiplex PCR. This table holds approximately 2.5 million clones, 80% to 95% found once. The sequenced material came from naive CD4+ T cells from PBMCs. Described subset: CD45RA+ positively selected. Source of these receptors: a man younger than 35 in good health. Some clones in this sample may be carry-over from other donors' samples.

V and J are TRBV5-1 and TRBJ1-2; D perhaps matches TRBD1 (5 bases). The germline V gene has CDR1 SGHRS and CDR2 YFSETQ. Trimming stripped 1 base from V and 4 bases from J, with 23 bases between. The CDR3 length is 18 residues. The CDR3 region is CASSLWGPRGEWGYGYTF. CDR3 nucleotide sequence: TGCGCCAGCAGCTTGTGGGGCCCTCGCGGGGAATGGGGCTATGGCTACACCTTC.

Here the CDR3 DNA reads TGTGCCAGCAGTTGGAGCAGGGGGACGAACACCGGGGAGCTGTTTTTT. Translation: CASSWSRGTNTGELFF. The chain carries TRBV28 and TRBJ2-2, with 7 bases aligning to TRBD1. This CDR3 comprises 16 residues. With 4 bases clipped from V and 0 bases from J, the junction kept 5 bases outside the gene matches. Per the germline V gene, CDR1 is MDHEN and CDR2 is SYDVKM.

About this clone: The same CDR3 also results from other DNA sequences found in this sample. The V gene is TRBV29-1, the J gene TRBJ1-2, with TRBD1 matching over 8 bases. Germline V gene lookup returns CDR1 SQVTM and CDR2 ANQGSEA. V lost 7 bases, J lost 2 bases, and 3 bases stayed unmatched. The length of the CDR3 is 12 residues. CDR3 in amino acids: CSAGGGNYGYTF. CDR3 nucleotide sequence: TGCAGCGCAGGGGGCGGGAACTATGGCTACACCTTC.

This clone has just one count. The CDR3 DNA follows: TGCGCCAGCAGCTTACGACCGACAGGACAAGACGAAAAACTGTTTTTT. It specifies CASSLRPTGQDEKLFF. V usage is TRBV5-1 and J usage is TRBJ1-4, with a weak D call TRBD1 (6 bases). The CDR3 totals 16 residues. Germline lookup yields CDR1 SGHRS and CDR2 YFSETQ. The germline V and J ends were trimmed by 2 bases and 8 bases, with 19 bases remaining between them.

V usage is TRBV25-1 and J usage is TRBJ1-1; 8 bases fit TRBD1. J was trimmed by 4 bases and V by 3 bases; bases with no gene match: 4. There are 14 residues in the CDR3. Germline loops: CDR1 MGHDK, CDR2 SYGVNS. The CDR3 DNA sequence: TGTGCCAGCAGTGAGCAGGGGGCGGGCACTGAAGCTTTCTTT. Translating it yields CASSEQGAGTEAFF.

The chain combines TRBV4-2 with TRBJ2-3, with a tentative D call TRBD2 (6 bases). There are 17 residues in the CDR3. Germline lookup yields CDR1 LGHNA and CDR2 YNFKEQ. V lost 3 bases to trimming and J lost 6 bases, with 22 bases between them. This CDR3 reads CASSQDPGYAGMDTQYF. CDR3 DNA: TGTGCCAGCAGCCAGGATCCAGGGTACGCGGGAATGGATACGCAGTATTTT.

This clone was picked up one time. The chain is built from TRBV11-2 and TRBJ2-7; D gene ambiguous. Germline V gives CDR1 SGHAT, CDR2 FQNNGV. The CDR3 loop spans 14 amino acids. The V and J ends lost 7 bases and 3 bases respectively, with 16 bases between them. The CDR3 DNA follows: TGTGCCAGCACCATACGAGGTAACGGCTACGAGCAGTACTTC. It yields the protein CASTIRGNGYEQYF.

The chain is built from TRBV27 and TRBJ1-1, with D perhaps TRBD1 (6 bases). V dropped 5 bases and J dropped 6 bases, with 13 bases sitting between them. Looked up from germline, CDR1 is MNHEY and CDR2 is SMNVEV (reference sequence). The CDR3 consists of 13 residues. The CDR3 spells CASSPRGGAEAFF. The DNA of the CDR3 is TGTGCCAGCAGTCCTAGGGGGGGGGCTGAAGCTTTCTTT.

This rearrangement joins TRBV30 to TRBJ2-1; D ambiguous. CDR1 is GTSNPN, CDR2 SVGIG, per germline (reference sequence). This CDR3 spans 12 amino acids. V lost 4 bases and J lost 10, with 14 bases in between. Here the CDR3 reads CAWISFDQEQFF. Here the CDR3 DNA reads TGTGCCTGGATTTCCTTTGATCAGGAGCAGTTCTTC. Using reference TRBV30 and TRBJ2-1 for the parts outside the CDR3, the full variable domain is SQTIHQWPATLVQPVGSPLSLECTVEGTSNPNLYWYRQAAGRGLQLLFYSVGIGQISSEVPQNLSASRPQDRQFILSSKKLLLSDSGFYLCAWISFDQEQFFGPGTRLTVL.

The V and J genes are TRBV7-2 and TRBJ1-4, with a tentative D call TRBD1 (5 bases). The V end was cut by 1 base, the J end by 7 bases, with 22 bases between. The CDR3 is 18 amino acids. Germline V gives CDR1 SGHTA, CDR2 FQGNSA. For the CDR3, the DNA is TGTGCCAGCAGCTTAGGCGTCAGAGGCGGCCCGCAGGGTGAAAAACTGTTTTTT. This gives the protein CASSLGVRGGPQGEKLFF.